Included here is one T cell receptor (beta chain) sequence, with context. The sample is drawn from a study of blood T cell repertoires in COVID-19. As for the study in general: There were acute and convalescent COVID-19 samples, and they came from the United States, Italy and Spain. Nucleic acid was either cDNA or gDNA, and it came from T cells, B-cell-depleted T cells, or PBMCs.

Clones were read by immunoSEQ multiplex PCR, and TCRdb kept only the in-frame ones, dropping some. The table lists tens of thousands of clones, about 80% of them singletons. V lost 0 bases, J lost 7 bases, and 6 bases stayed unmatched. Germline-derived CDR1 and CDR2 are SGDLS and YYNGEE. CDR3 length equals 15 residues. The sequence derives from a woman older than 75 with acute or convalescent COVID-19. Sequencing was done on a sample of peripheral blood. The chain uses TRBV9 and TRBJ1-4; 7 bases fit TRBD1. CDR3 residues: CASSVGGTVGEKLFF. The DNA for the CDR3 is TGTGCCAGCAGCGTAGGGGGGACAGTAGGTGAAAAACTGTTTTTT.